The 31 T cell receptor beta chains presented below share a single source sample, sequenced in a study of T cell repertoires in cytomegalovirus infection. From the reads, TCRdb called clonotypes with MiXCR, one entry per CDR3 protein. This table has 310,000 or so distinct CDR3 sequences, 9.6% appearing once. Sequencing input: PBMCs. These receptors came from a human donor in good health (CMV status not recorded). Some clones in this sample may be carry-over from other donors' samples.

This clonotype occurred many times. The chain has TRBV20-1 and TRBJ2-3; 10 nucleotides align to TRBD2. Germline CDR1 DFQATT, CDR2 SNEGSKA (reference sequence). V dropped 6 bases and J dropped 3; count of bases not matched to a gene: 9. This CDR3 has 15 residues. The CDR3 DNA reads TGCAGTGCCAGCAAAGCGGGGGGGCCGACAGATACGCAGTATTTT. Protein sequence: CSASKAGGPTDTQYF.

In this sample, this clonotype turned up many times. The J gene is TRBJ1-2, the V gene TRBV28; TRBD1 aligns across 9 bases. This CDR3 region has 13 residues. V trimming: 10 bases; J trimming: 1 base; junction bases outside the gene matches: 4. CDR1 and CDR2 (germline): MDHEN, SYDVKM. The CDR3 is CAIRTGVNYGYTF. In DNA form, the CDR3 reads TGTGCCATCAGGACAGGGGTTAACTATGGCTACACCTTC.

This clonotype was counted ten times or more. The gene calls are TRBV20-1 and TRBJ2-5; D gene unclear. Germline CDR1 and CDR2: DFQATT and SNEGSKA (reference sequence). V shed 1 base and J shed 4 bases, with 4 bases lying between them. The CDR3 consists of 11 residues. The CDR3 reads CSARGGETQYF. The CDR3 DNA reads TGCAGTGCTAGAGGGGGAGAGACCCAGTACTTC.

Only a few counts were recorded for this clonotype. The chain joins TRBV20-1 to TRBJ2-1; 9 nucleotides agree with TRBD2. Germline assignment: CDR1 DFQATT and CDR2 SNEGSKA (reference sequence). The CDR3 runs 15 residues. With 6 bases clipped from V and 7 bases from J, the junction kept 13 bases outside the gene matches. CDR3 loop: CSAPGGLAGSNEQFF. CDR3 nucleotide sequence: TGCAGTGCCCCGGGGGGGCTAGCGGGGAGTAATGAGCAGTTCTTC.

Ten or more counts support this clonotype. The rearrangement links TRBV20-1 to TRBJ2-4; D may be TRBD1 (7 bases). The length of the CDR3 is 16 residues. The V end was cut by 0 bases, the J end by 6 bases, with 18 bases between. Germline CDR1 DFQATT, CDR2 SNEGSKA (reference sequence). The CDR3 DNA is TGCAGTGCTAGAGAACAGGGGAGGTCAAGGGGAAACATTCAGTACTTC. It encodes CSAREQGRSRGNIQYF.

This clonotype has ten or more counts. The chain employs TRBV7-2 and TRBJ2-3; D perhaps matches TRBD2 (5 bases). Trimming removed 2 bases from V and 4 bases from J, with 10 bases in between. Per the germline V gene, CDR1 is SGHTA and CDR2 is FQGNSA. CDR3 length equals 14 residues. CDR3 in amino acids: CASSLRGPPDTQYF. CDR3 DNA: TGTGCCAGCAGCTTACGAGGGCCCCCAGATACGCAGTATTTT.

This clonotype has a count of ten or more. The DNA for the CDR3 is TGTGCCATCAGCGACACAGGGGAGGCGAACTATGGCTACACCTTC. Its translation: CAISDTGEANYGYTF. The V and J genes are TRBV10-3 and TRBJ1-2, with 7 bases lining up with TRBD1. V shed 6 bases and J 2 bases; nucleotides not matched to a gene: 9. The CDR3 is made up of 15 amino acids. CDR1 ENHRY and CDR2 SYGVKD come from the germline V gene.

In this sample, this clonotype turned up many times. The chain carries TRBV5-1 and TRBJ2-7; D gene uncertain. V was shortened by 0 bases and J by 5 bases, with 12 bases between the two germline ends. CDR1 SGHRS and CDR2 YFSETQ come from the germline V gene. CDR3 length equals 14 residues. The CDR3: CASSLAQRINEQYF. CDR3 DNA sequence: TGCGCCAGCAGCTTGGCCCAAAGGATAAACGAGCAGTACTTC.

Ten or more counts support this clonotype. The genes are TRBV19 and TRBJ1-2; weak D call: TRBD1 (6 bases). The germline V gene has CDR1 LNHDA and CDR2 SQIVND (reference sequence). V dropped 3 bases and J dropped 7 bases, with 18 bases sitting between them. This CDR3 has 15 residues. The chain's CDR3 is CASSMRTGITSGYTF. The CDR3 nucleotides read TGTGCCAGTAGTATGAGAACAGGGATAACCTCTGGCTACACCTTC.

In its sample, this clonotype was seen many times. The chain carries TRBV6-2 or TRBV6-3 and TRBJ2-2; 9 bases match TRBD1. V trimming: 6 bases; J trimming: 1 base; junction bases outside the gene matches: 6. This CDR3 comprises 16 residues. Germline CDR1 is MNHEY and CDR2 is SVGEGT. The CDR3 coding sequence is TGTGCCAGCAGAGGCCAGACAGGGGGGAACACCGGGGAGCTGTTTTTT. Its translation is CASRGQTGGNTGELFF.

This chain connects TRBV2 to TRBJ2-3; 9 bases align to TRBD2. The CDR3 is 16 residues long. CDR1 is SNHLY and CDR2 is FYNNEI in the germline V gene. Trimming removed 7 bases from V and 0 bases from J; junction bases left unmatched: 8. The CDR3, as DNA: TGTGCCAGCACGCTTCAGCGGGGGGTTAGCACAGATACGCAGTATTTT. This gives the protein CASTLQRGVSTDTQYF.

The DNA for the CDR3 is TGTGCCAGCAGCTTCTCCGTATTTAGATTCGAAGAGACCCAGTACTTC. As protein: CASSFSVFRFEETQYF. The chain recombines TRBV7-9 with TRBJ2-5; the D is unclear. The germline V gene encodes CDR1 SEHNR and CDR2 FQNEAQ (reference sequence). The V and J ends lost 3 bases and 3 bases respectively, with 17 bases between them. The CDR3 spans 16 residues. Full variable domain (missing parts from reference TRBV7-9 and TRBJ2-5): DTGVSQNPRHKITKRGQNVTFRCDPISEHNRLYWYRQTLGQGPEFLTYFQNEAQLEKSRLLSDRFSAERPKGSFSTLEIQRTEQGDSAMYLCASSFSVFRFEETQYFGPGTRLLVL.

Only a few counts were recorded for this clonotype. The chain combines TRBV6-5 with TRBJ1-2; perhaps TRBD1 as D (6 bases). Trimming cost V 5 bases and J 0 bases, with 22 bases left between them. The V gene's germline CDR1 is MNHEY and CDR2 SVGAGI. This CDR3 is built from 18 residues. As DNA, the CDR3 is TGTGCCAGCAGTGGGCCTCCGGGACACCCGTTAGCTAACTATGGCTACACCTTC. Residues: CASSGPPGHPLANYGYTF.

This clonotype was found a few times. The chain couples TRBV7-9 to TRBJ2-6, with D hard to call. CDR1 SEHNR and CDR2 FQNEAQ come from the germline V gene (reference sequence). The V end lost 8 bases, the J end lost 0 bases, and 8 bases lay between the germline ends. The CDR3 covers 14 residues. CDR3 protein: CASDKSSGANVLTF. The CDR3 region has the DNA TGTGCCAGCGACAAGAGCTCTGGGGCCAACGTCCTGACTTTC.

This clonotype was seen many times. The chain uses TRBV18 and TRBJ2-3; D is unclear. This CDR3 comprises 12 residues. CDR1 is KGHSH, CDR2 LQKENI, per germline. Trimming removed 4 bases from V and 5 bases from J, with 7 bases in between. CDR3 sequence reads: CASSRGIDTQYF. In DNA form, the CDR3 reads TGTGCCAGCTCACGAGGAATAGATACGCAGTATTTT.

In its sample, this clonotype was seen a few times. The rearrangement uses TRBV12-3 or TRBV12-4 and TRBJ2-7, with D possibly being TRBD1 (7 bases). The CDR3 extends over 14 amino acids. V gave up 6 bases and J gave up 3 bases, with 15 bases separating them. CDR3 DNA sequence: TGTGCCAGCAGGCCGACAGGGACTTACTACGAGCAGTACTTC. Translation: CASRPTGTYYEQYF.

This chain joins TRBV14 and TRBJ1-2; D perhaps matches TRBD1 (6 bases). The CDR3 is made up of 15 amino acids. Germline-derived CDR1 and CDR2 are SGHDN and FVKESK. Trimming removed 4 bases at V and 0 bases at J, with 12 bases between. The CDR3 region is CASSPTGLTNYGYTF. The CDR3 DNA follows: TGTGCCAGCAGCCCCACAGGGTTGACTAACTATGGCTACACCTTC. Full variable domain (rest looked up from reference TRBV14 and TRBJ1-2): EAGVTQFPSHSVIEKGQTVTLRCDPISGHDNLYWYRRVMGKEIKFLLHFVKESKQDESGMPNNRFLAERTGGTYSTLKVQPAELEDSGVYFCASSPTGLTNYGYTFGSGTRLTVV.

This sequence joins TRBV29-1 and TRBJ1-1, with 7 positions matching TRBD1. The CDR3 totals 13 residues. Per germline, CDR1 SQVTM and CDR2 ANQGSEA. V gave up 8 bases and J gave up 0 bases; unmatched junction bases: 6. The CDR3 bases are TGCAGCTCTAGGGGGCTCATGAACACTGAAGCTTTCTTT. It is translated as CSSRGLMNTEAFF.

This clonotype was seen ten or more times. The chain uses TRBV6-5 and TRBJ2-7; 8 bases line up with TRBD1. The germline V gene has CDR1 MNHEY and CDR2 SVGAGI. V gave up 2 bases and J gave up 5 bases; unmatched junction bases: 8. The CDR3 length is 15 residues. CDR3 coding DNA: TGTGCCAGCAGTTACCCCGGACAGGGAGACGACGAGCAGTACGTC. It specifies CASSYPGQGDDEQYV.

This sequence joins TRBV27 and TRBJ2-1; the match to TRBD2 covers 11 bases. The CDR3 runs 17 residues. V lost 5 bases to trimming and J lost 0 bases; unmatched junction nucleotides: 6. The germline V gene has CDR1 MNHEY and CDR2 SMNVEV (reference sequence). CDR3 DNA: TGTGCCAGCAGTCAACTAGCGGGAGTTCTCTCCTACAATGAGCAGTTCTTC. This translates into CASSQLAGVLSYNEQFF.

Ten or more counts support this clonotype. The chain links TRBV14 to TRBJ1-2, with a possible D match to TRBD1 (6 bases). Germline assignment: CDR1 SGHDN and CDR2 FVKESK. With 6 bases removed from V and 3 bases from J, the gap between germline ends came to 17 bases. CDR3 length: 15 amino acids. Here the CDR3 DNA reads TGTGCCAGCAGAGGCGGAGGGGGAGAGCACTATGGCTACACCTTC. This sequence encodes CASRGGGGEHYGYTF.

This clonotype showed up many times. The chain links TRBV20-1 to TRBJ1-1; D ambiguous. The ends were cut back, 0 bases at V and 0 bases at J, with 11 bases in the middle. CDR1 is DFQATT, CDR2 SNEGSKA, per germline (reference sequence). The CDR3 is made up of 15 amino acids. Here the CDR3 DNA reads TGCAGTGCTAGAGATTTTCGGGGAATGAACACTGAAGCTTTCTTT. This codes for CSARDFRGMNTEAFF.

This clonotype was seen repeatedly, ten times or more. CDR3 amino acids: CASSLLGLGDLQETQYF. The CDR3 DNA is TGTGCCAGCAGCTTGCTGGGACTAGGCGACCTCCAAGAGACCCAGTACTTC. The chain couples TRBV7-9 to TRBJ2-5; 8 bases match TRBD2. Germline lookup yields CDR1 SEHNR and CDR2 FQNEAQ (reference sequence). This CDR3 has 17 residues. With 3 bases clipped from V and 1 base from J, the junction kept 10 bases outside the gene matches.

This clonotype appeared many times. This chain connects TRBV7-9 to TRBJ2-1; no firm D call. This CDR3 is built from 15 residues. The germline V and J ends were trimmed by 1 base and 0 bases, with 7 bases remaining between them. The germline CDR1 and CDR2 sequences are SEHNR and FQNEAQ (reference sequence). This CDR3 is CASSLVSSSYNEQFF. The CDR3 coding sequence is TGTGCCAGCAGCTTAGTCTCTAGCTCCTACAATGAGCAGTTCTTC.

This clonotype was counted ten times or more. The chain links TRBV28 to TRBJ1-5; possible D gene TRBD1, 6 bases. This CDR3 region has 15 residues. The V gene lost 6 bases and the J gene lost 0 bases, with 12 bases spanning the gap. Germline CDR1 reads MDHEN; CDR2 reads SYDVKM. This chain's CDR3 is CASRQGGGSNQPQHF. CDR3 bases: TGTGCCAGCAGGCAAGGGGGTGGTAGCAATCAGCCCCAGCATTTT.

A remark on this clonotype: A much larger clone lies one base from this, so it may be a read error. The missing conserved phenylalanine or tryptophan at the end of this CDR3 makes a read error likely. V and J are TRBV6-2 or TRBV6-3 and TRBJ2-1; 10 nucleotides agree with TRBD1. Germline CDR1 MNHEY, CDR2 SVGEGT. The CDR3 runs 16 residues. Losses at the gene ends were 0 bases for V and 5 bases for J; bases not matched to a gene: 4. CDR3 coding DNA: TGTGCCAGCAGTTACTCGAAGGACAGGGGGGACAATGAGCAGTTCTCC. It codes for CASSYSKDRGDNEQFS.

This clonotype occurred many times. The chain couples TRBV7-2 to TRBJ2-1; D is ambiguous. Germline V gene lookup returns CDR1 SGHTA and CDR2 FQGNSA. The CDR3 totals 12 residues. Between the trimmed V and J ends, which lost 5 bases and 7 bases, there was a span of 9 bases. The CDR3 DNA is TGTGCCAGCAGCGCCTTGGAGAATGAGCAGTTCTTC. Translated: CASSALENEQFF.

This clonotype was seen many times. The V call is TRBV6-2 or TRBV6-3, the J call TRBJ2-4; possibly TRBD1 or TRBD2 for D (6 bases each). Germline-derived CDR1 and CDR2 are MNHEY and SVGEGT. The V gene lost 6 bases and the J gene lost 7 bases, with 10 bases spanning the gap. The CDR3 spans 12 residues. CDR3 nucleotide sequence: TGTGCCAGCAGGGAGGGGGGCAACATTCAGTACTTC. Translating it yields CASREGGNIQYF.

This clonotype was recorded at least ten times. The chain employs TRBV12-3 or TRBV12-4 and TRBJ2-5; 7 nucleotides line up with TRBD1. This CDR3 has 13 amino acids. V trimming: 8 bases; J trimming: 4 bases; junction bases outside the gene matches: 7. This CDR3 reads CASGDSSRETQYF. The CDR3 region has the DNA TGTGCCAGCGGGGACAGTAGTAGAGAGACCCAGTACTTC.

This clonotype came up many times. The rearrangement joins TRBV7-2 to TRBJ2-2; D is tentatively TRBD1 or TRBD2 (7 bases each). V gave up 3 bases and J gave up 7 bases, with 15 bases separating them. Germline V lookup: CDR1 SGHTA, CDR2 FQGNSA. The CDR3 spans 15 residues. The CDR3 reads CASSFRGGVVGELFF. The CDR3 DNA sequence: TGTGCCAGCAGCTTCAGGGGGGGCGTGGTCGGGGAGCTGTTTTTT.

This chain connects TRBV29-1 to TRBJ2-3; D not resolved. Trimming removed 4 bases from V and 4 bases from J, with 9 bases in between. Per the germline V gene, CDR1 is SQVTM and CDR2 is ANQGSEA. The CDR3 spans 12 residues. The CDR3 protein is CSVATQADTQYF. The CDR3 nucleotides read TGCAGCGTTGCAACCCAGGCAGATACGCAGTATTTT.